These 17 T cell receptor beta chains were sequenced from one sample in a study of beta chain features in type 1 diabetes. Study-level points and caveats: People with Type 1 diabetes carried modestly yet significantly shorter TCRB CDR3s in all four CD4+ subsets.

Expressed TCRB transcripts were sequenced after all isolated RNA was converted to cDNA. Profiling relied on immunoSEQ multiplex PCR, and the TCRdb table lists in-frame clones only, not all of them. The table lists around 650,000 clones, about an eighth of them singletons. Antigens of these TCRs are unknown. The sample comprised naive CD4+ T cells from blood. The receptors shown here come from a man aged 25-45 years with type 1 diabetes.

The chain couples TRBV7-2 to TRBJ2-5; TRBD2 might be the D (6 bases). Trimming left V 6 bases short and J 4 bases short, with 15 bases between. CDR1 is SGHTA, CDR2 FQGNSA, per germline. CDR3 length equals 14 residues. Here the CDR3 reads CASSLSWRGETQYF. In DNA form, the CDR3 reads TGTGCCAGCAGTCTCTCGTGGAGGGGAGAGACCCAGTACTTC.

This clone has a handful of counts. The chain is built from TRBV7-2 and TRBJ1-5; D unclear. Germline V gene lookup returns CDR1 SGHTA and CDR2 FQGNSA. Trimming took 5 bases from V and 4 from J, leaving 6 bases between them. The CDR3 extends over 12 amino acids. The CDR3 is CASSTGNQPQHF. The DNA of the CDR3 is TGTGCCAGCAGCACGGGGAATCAGCCCCAGCATTTT.

This clone was observed a few times. The chain recombines TRBV29-1 with TRBJ1-2; no definite D call. The V and J ends lost 3 bases and 7 bases respectively, with 12 bases between them. Germline V gene data show CDR1 as SQVTM and CDR2 as ANQGSEA. This CDR3 comprises 12 residues. For the CDR3, the DNA is TGCAGCGTTGACCCAGCAACGGGTGGCTACACCTTC. It codes for CSVDPATGGYTF.

CDR3: CASSQPGTSGVEQYF. CDR3 DNA sequence: TGTGCCAGCAGCCAACCCGGGACTAGCGGGGTGGAGCAGTACTTC. This chain uses TRBV5-4 with TRBJ2-7; the match to TRBD2 covers 13 bases. This CDR3 region has 15 residues. Germline values: CDR1 SGHNT, CDR2 YYREEE (reference sequence). Trimming at V came to 4 bases and at J to 7 bases, leaving 8 bases not matched to a gene.

The chain recombines TRBV28 with TRBJ2-6; D call uncertain. Trimming took 6 bases from V and 2 from J, leaving 8 bases between them. The CDR3 runs 14 residues. CDR1 MDHEN and CDR2 SYDVKM come from the germline V gene. CDR3 protein: CASSVPAGANVLTF. The CDR3, as DNA: TGTGCCAGCAGCGTCCCCGCTGGGGCCAACGTCCTGACTTTC. Using reference TRBV28 and TRBJ2-6 for the parts outside the CDR3, the full variable domain is DVKVTQSSRYLVKRTGEKVFLECVQDMDHENMFWYRQDPGLGLRLIYFSYDVKMKEKGDIPEGYSVSREKKERFSLILESASTNQTSMYLCASSVPAGANVLTFGAGSRLTVL.

This chain joins TRBV5-4 and TRBJ2-1; 12 bases map to TRBD2. Germline CDR1 reads SGHNT; CDR2 reads YYREEE (reference sequence). V shed 2 bases, J shed 7 bases, and the junction held 7 bases outside the gene matches. The CDR3 has 16 amino acids. CDR3 nucleotides: TGTGCCAGCAGCTTCAAACTAGCGGGGGGACCTAATGAGCAGTTCTTC. This translates into CASSFKLAGGPNEQFF.

The chain combines TRBV9 with TRBJ2-1; 7 bases line up with TRBD2. The junction had 9 bases not matched to a gene; V was cut back by 4 bases and J by 8 bases. Germline loops: CDR1 SGDLS, CDR2 YYNGEE. The CDR3 sequence is 14 residues long. CDR3 protein: CASSILAEGDEQFF. The CDR3 region has the DNA TGTGCCAGCAGCATTCTAGCGGAGGGCGATGAGCAGTTCTTC.

This clone was picked up a small number of times. The rearrangement uses TRBV9 and TRBJ2-1, with TRBD2 matching over 7 bases. This CDR3 spans 16 amino acids. V gave up 0 bases and J gave up 0 bases; unmatched junction bases: 3. From germline, CDR1 is SGDLS and CDR2 YYNGEE. CDR3 in amino acids: CASSVGRGSSYNEQFF. The CDR3 DNA reads TGTGCCAGCAGCGTAGGGCGGGGGAGCTCCTACAATGAGCAGTTCTTC.

This clone was seen a handful of times. The chain employs TRBV9 and TRBJ1-2; D is ambiguous. V was shortened by 4 bases and J by 2 bases, with 15 bases between the two germline ends. This CDR3 has 15 amino acids. Germline lookup yields CDR1 SGDLS and CDR2 YYNGEE. The CDR3 reads CASSLRRASNYGYTF. The CDR3, as DNA: TGTGCCAGCAGCCTCCGGAGGGCGTCAAACTATGGCTACACCTTC.

This rearrangement joins TRBV11-2 to TRBJ2-1; either TRBD1 or TRBD2 may supply D (7 bases each). V lost 4 bases and J 12 bases, leaving 25 bases between the germline ends. The CDR3 consists of 16 residues. Germline CDR1 reads SGHAT; CDR2 reads FQNNGV. The DNA of the CDR3 is TGTGCCAGCAGCTCACCTCAGGGGGGGACTCCCCGATGGCAGTTCTTC. Protein sequence: CASSSPQGGTPRWQFF.

The chain has TRBV9 and TRBJ1-3; TRBD1 agrees at 7 bases. The V gene end was trimmed by 2 bases and the J gene end by 0 bases; junction bases not matched to a gene: 5. The CDR3 is 16 residues long. CDR1 is SGDLS, CDR2 YYNGEE, per germline. The CDR3 here is CASSVYDRDSGNTIYF. The CDR3 DNA is TGTGCCAGCAGCGTGTACGACAGGGACTCTGGAAACACCATATATTTT.

J is TRBJ1-6 and V is TRBV7-2; perhaps TRBD1 as D (6 bases). Germline V gene data show CDR1 as SGHTA and CDR2 as FQGNSA. This CDR3 has 14 residues. V was shortened by 2 bases and J by 9 bases, with 11 bases between the two germline ends. The CDR3 reads CASSLPQGLSPLHF. The CDR3 coding sequence is TGTGCCAGCAGCTTACCACAGGGCCTTTCACCCCTCCACTTT.

This clone was picked up a small number of times. The sample holds other DNA sequences that translate to the same CDR3. The chain is built from TRBV10-3 and TRBJ2-7, with TRBD2 identical over 12 bases. CDR1 ENHRY and CDR2 SYGVKD come from the germline V gene. CDR3 length: 13 amino acids. J gave up 3 bases and V 6 bases, and 0 bases lay outside the gene matches. Here the CDR3 reads CAIRLAGGYEQYF. For the CDR3, the DNA is TGTGCCATCAGACTAGCGGGGGGCTACGAGCAGTACTTC.

The chain joins TRBV6-6 to TRBJ2-2; D not resolved. The CDR3 length is 14 residues. Trimming left V 6 bases short and J 5 bases short, with 13 bases between. Germline loops: CDR1 MNHNY, CDR2 SVGAGI (reference sequence). This CDR3 reads CASSPIPRTGELFF. For the CDR3, the DNA is TGTGCCAGCAGCCCCATCCCAAGGACCGGGGAGCTGTTTTTT.

The count of this clone is one. The V and J genes are TRBV2 and TRBJ2-1; TRBD2 matches at 9 bases. CDR3 size: 17 residues. V was pared by 3 bases and J by 5 bases, with 11 bases of the junction left unmatched. In germline, CDR1 is SNHLY, CDR2 FYNNEI. The CDR3 coding sequence is TGTGCCAGCAGTGAGTTCGGCCTGACTAGCGGAAACAATGAGCAGTTCTTC. Protein: CASSEFGLTSGNNEQFF. The full variable domain, in which reference TRBV2 and TRBJ2-1 provide the parts outside the CDR3, is EPEVTQTPSHQVTQMGQEVILRCVPISNHLYFYWYRQILGQKVEFLVSFYNNEISEKSEIFDDQFSVERPDGSNFTLKIRSTKLEDSAMYFCASSEFGLTSGNNEQFFGPGTRLTVL.

The chain recombines TRBV7-2 with TRBJ2-1, with no clear D. V shed 1 base and J shed 7 bases, with 8 bases lying between them. Germline-derived CDR1 and CDR2 are SGHTA and FQGNSA. This CDR3 is 13 amino acids long. Here the CDR3 DNA reads TGTGCCAGCAGCTTAGTTTTGCGGAATGAGCAGTTCTTC. Its translation: CASSLVLRNEQFF.

The chain links TRBV9 to TRBJ2-3; TRBD1 matches at 7 bases. The CDR3 consists of 17 residues. J gave up 4 bases and V 0 bases, and 11 bases lay outside the gene matches. Germline V gene sequence: CDR1 SGDLS, CDR2 YYNGEE. For the CDR3, the DNA is TGTGCCAGCAGCGTAGCGCCCATGGGGCAGGGGGCAGATACGCAGTATTTT. Translating it yields CASSVAPMGQGADTQYF. The variable domain in full, with the rest retrieved from reference TRBV9 and TRBJ2-3, is DSGVTQTPKHLITATGQRVTLRCSPRSGDLSVYWYQQSLDQGLQFLIQYYNGEERAKGNILERFSAQQFPDLHSELNLSSLELGDSALYFCASSVAPMGQGADTQYFGPGTRLTVL.